This T cell receptor beta chain was recovered during a study of control samples from healthy donors and cancer patients. TCRdb's copy holds only in-frame clones and misses some; the assay was immunoSEQ multiplex PCR. The sample has roughly 190,000 clones, about 91% seen once. The origin of this receptor is a young man in good health. The sequencing sample was made of blood.

The DNA of the CDR3 is TGCGCCAGCAGCCAAGCTCCGGGACAGGGGGCTAATGAGCAGTTCTTC. Amino acid sequence: CASSQAPGQGANEQFF. V gene TRBV4-1 combines with J gene TRBJ2-1; 12 bases align to TRBD1. This CDR3 has 16 residues. The V gene's germline CDR1 is MGHRA and CDR2 YSYEKL. J lost 7 bases, V lost 1 base, and 5 bases had no gene match.